A single sample is the source of the 20 T cell receptor beta chains below, sequenced in a study of T cell responses to AZD1222 COVID-19 vaccine. Data came from immunoSEQ multiplex PCR; TCRdb stores just in-frame clones and leaves some out. Among tens of thousands of clones listed, 85% to 90% were seen once. Specimen: peripheral blood, collected on day 0 of AZD1222 vaccination. These receptors were taken from an adult in good health.

This clone showed up just a few times. The chain recombines TRBV9 with TRBJ1-3, with 8 bases matching TRBD1. Unmatched junction bases numbered 7, after V lost 4 bases and J lost 1 base. From germline, CDR1 is SGDLS and CDR2 YYNGEE. The CDR3 runs 16 residues. The DNA of the CDR3 is TGTGCCAGCAGCCAAGGACAGGGTCGTTCTGGAAACACCATATATTTT. Translation: CASSQGQGRSGNTIYF. Full variable domain (rest looked up from reference TRBV9 and TRBJ1-3): DSGVTQTPKHLITATGQRVTLRCSPRSGDLSVYWYQQSLDQGLQFLIQYYNGEERAKGNILERFSAQQFPDLHSELNLSSLELGDSALYFCASSQGQGRSGNTIYFGEGSWLTVV.

CDR3 nucleotide sequence: TGTGCCATCAGGGGTCTCCCCTATGGCTACACCTTC. This codes for CAIRGLPYGYTF. The rearrangement links TRBV10-3 to TRBJ1-2; D is ambiguous. This CDR3 region has 12 residues. V was shortened by 6 bases and J by 4 bases, with 9 bases between the two germline ends. CDR1 is ENHRY and CDR2 is SYGVKD in the germline V gene.

The chain recombines TRBV30 with TRBJ1-2; D remains unclear. Germline CDR1 and CDR2: GTSNPN and SVGIG (reference sequence). Trimming removed 3 bases from V and 5 bases from J, with 7 bases in between. This CDR3 is 11 amino acids long. CDR3 DNA: TGTGCCTGGAGCCAACTTTATGGCTACACCTTC. Its translation: CAWSQLYGYTF.

This sequence joins TRBV2 and TRBJ1-2, with 7 bases identical to TRBD1. V was pared by 7 bases and J by 6 bases, with 14 bases of the junction left unmatched. The CDR3 extends over 15 amino acids. CDR1 and CDR2 (germline): SNHLY, FYNNEI. The CDR3 spells CASMVAGGVLDGYTF. CDR3 DNA sequence: TGTGCCAGCATGGTTGCAGGGGGGGTGCTGGATGGCTACACCTTC.

The chain carries TRBV9 and TRBJ2-5; D is ambiguous. This CDR3 comprises 14 residues. V dropped 4 bases and J dropped 2 bases, with 12 bases sitting between them. Germline V gene lookup returns CDR1 SGDLS and CDR2 YYNGEE. This CDR3 reads CASSPGPTQETQYF. In DNA, the CDR3 is TGTGCCAGCAGCCCGGGTCCTACGCAAGAGACCCAGTACTTC.

This rearrangement joins TRBV19 to TRBJ1-1, with 10 bases identical to TRBD1. Looked up from germline, CDR1 is LNHDA and CDR2 is SQIVND (reference sequence). The CDR3 loop spans 15 amino acids. V shed 4 bases and J 1 base; nucleotides not matched to a gene: 3. CDR3 sequence: CASSTGQGGNTEAFF. CDR3 DNA: TGTGCCAGTAGTACCGGACAGGGGGGGAACACTGAAGCTTTCTTT.

This clone was picked up one time. The chain couples TRBV6-1 to TRBJ1-2, with 7 positions matching TRBD1. The V and J ends lost 0 bases and 2 bases, in that order; junction bases with no gene match: 3. Germline loops: CDR1 MNHNS, CDR2 SASEGT. The CDR3 contains 15 residues. The CDR3 nucleotides read TGTGCCAGCAGTGAAGCTGAGACAGGGAACTATGGCTACACCTTC. It yields the protein CASSEAETGNYGYTF.

This rearrangement joins TRBV6-4 to TRBJ2-2; 9 nucleotides align to TRBD2. The germline gives CDR1 MRHNA, CDR2 SNTAGT. V shed 4 bases and J 2 bases; nucleotides not matched to a gene: 5. CDR3 length: 16 amino acids. As DNA, the CDR3 is TGTGCCAGCAGTGGGATAGCGGGAGTAAACACCGGGGAGCTGTTTTTT. The encoded protein is CASSGIAGVNTGELFF.

CDR3 sequence: CASSLGGTHEQFF. CDR3 nucleotides: TGTGCCAGCAGCTTGGGGGGGACCCATGAGCAGTTCTTC. The J gene is TRBJ2-1, the V gene TRBV5-6; perhaps D is TRBD1 or TRBD2 (5 bases each). Germline V gene sequence: CDR1 SGHDT, CDR2 YYEEEE. This CDR3 has 13 residues. Trimming took 0 bases from V and 8 from J, leaving 9 bases between them.

This chain uses TRBV27 with TRBJ2-1; 7 bases are shared with TRBD1. Germline trimming cut 5 bases from V and 3 bases from J; bases unmatched to any gene: 7. The germline gives CDR1 MNHEY, CDR2 SMNVEV (reference sequence). This CDR3 contains 15 residues. As DNA, the CDR3 is TGTGCCAGCAGTCTTTCCGGGACAGTCTACAATGAGCAGTTCTTC. Translating gives CASSLSGTVYNEQFF.

V gene TRBV6-5 combines with J gene TRBJ1-2, with TRBD1 as a possible D gene (6 bases). V was cut by 0 bases and J by 6 bases, with 14 bases left in between. Germline values: CDR1 MNHEY, CDR2 SVGAGI. The CDR3 length is 15 residues. The CDR3 region is CASSYSVGGLNGYTF. CDR3 coding DNA: TGTGCCAGCAGTTACTCGGTAGGGGGGCTAAATGGCTACACCTTC.

This chain connects TRBV6-5 to TRBJ2-7; D not certain. The V end lost 0 bases, the J end lost 1 base, and 10 bases lay between the germline ends. The CDR3 totals 15 residues. Per germline, CDR1 MNHEY and CDR2 SVGAGI. The CDR3 sequence is CASSYSNVGSYEQYF. The CDR3 nucleotides are TGTGCCAGCAGTTACTCGAACGTAGGGTCCTACGAGCAGTACTTC.

In nucleotides, the CDR3 is TGTGCTAGTGGTTTGGTGACAGGGGGAGGTAACTATGGCTACACCTTC. Translating gives CASGLVTGGGNYGYTF. V and J are TRBV12-5 and TRBJ1-2; 9 nucleotides match TRBD1. CDR1 LGHNT and CDR2 FRNRAP come from the germline V gene. The CDR3 is made up of 16 amino acids. With 0 bases clipped from V and 1 base from J, the junction kept 3 bases outside the gene matches.

J is TRBJ1-5 and V is TRBV28; D remains ambiguous. Germline V gene lookup returns CDR1 MDHEN and CDR2 SYDVKM. V was shortened by 3 bases and J by 1 base, with 7 bases between the two germline ends. The CDR3 runs 14 residues. This chain's CDR3 is CASSFGSSNQPQHF. CDR3 sequence (DNA): TGTGCCAGCAGTTTTGGGAGCAGCAATCAGCCCCAGCATTTT.

The chain has TRBV6-1 and TRBJ1-2; 7 bases are a match to TRBD1. CDR1 and CDR2 from the germline V gene are MNHNS and SASEGT. The J segment lost 0 bases and the V segment lost 3 bases, leaving 4 bases of the junction unmatched. The CDR3 extends over 15 amino acids. The CDR3 coding sequence is TGTGCCAGCAGTGAGAGACAGGGAGCTAACTATGGCTACACCTTC. Amino acid sequence: CASSERQGANYGYTF.

This clone was seen a single time. At one end, the junction sequence differs from germline, possibly due to a read error. The chain employs TRBV30 and TRBJ2-7, with 10 positions matching TRBD1. The germline gives CDR1 GTSNPN, CDR2 SVGIG (reference sequence). This CDR3 has 11 amino acids. The CDR3 here is CAWSEGTGAHF. CDR3 sequence (DNA): TGTGCCTGGAGTGAGGGGACAGGGGCTCACTTC.

The CDR3 nucleotides read TGTGCCAGCAGCCAGGACTGGGGTTCCTACAATGAGCAGTTCTTC. This codes for CASSQDWGSYNEQFF. The rearrangement uses TRBV4-2 and TRBJ2-1, with D perhaps matching TRBD2 (5 bases). The CDR3 contains 15 residues. Germline CDR1 LGHNA, CDR2 YNFKEQ. V dropped 3 bases and J dropped 1 base, with 10 bases sitting between them.

The CDR3 reads CASSGGLAGKYDEQFF. The CDR3, as DNA: TGTGCCAGCAGTGGAGGACTAGCGGGGAAATACGATGAGCAGTTCTTC. This sequence joins TRBV6-1 and TRBJ2-1; 12 bases line up with TRBD2. V dropped 4 bases and J dropped 8; count of bases not matched to a gene: 9. CDR3 length equals 16 residues. Germline values: CDR1 MNHNS, CDR2 SASEGT.

Note on this clone: This sample includes further DNA sequences coding for the same CDR3. J is TRBJ2-7 and V is TRBV5-1; D is ambiguous. The length of the CDR3 is 13 residues. CDR1 is SGHRS and CDR2 is YFSETQ in the germline V gene. V was clipped by 1 base and J by 1 base, with 6 bases between them. CDR3 residues: CASSLWGSYEQYF. Here the CDR3 DNA reads TGCGCCAGCAGCTTGTGGGGTTCCTACGAGCAGTACTTC.

The V gene is TRBV10-2, the J gene TRBJ1-5; D uncertain. The germline V gene encodes CDR1 WSHSY and CDR2 SAAADI. This CDR3 is 13 amino acids long. The V gene lost 2 bases and the J gene lost 7 bases, with 9 bases spanning the gap. This CDR3 is CASSEGWGQPQHF. CDR3 DNA sequence: TGCGCCAGCAGTGAGGGGTGGGGACAGCCCCAGCATTTT.